These T cell receptor beta chains were read from a single sample in a study of blood T cells in healthy people across ages. From the 5' RACE reads, TCRdb called clonotypes with MiXCR, one entry per CDR3 protein. This sample has 790,000 or so distinct CDR3 sequences, with about 61% found just once. Sequenced input: blood. These TCRs come from a middle-aged man in good health. Both conserved end residues are part of each CDR3. A D gene is named only where the DNA matches it firmly. Only part of the rows carry a size: once, few, many, or a class if the clone is expanded.

>NA|TRBV24-1|TRBJ2-7|few
CATGGRDSYEQYF
TGTGCCACCGGAGGCAGGGACTCCTACGAGCAGTACTTC
>NA|TRBV20-1|TRBJ2-3|NA
CSASPPGADTQYF
TGCAGTGCTAGCCCTCCCGGTGCAGATACGCAGTATTTT
>NA|TRBV11-2|TRBJ2-1|few
CASSPPGTNEQFF
TGTGCCAGCAGCCCTCCGGGTACGAATGAGCAGTTCTTC
>TRBD2|TRBV7-2|TRBJ2-3|NA
CASSLRTLPGGEDTQYF
TGTGCCAGCAGCTTACGGACTTTGCCGGGGGGAGAGGATACGCAGTATTTT
>NA|TRBV21-1|TRBJ2-2|once
CASSKGSRQGMTGELFF
TGTGCCAGCAGCAAGGGGTCGCGGCAGGGCATGACCGGGGAGCTGTTTTTT
>NA|TRBV29-1|TRBJ2-1|NA
CSVRLEGRQLSYNEQFF
TGCAGCGTCCGGCTGGAGGGTCGCCAGTTGAGCTACAATGAGCAGTTCTTC
>NA|TRBV7-2|TRBJ2-3|NA
CASSGGGPNSGTDTQYF
TGTGCCAGCAGCGGTGGTGGGCCCAATTCGGGCACAGATACGCAGTATTTT
>NA|TRBV25-1|TRBJ2-1|few
CASSPLDEGPHNEQFF
TGTGCCAGCAGTCCCCTGGACGAGGGCCCCCACAATGAGCAGTTCTTC
>TRBD1|TRBV25-1|TRBJ2-5|NA
CASIGQGIQTQYF
TGTGCCAGCATTGGACAGGGGATACAGACCCAGTACTTC
>NA|TRBV2|TRBJ1-5|NA
CASSGGGVSNQPQHF
TGTGCCAGCAGTGGGGGTGGGGTTAGCAATCAGCCCCAGCATTTT
>NA|TRBV12-3/TRBV12-4|TRBJ1-5|NA
CASRSRDQPQHF
TGTGCCAGCAGGTCCCGCGATCAGCCCCAGCATTTT
>NA|TRBV12-3/TRBV12-4|TRBJ1-1|few
CASSFQDLNTEAFF
TGTGCCAGCAGTTTCCAGGACCTGAACACTGAAGCTTTCTTT
>NA|TRBV3-1|TRBJ2-1|NA
CASSPRRITYNEQFF
TGTGCCAGCAGCCCCAGGCGGATTACTTACAATGAGCAGTTCTTC
>TRBD1|TRBV27|TRBJ1-5|NA
CASNPGTGLGSNQPQHF
TGTGCCAGTAATCCCGGGACAGGTCTCGGTAGCAATCAGCCCCAGCATTTT
>TRBD1|TRBV7-2|TRBJ1-1|NA
CASSTRRLGQGAGAEAFF
TGTGCCAGCAGCACGCGAAGACTTGGACAGGGCGCTGGAGCTGAAGCTTTCTTT
>NA|TRBV5-1|TRBJ2-3|NA
CASSFGKVGDTQYF
TGCGCCAGCAGTTTCGGTAAAGTGGGAGATACGCAGTATTTT
>TRBD2|TRBV7-9|TRBJ2-5|few
CASSLTSGSQETQYF
TGTGCCAGCAGCTTAACTAGCGGGAGCCAAGAGACCCAGTACTTC
>NA|TRBV5-5|TRBJ2-4|NA
CASSLHVINIQYF
TGTGCCAGCAGCTTGCACGTAATAAACATTCAGTACTTC
>NA|TRBV5-1|TRBJ2-4|few
CASSPGVLTAKNIQYF
TGCGCCAGCAGCCCCGGAGTACTAACCGCCAAAAACATTCAGTACTTC
>NA|TRBV4-2|TRBJ2-7|few
CASSSLPSIYEQYF
TGTGCCAGCAGCTCCCTTCCTTCCATCTACGAGCAGTACTTC
>NA|TRBV7-2|TRBJ1-6|NA
CASWGGVKSPLHF
TGTGCCAGTTGGGGAGGGGTTAAGTCACCCCTCCACTTT
>NA|TRBV27|TRBJ2-2|few
CASSLPGGELFF
TGTGCCAGCAGTTTACCGGGCGGGGAGCTGTTTTTT
>NA|TRBV21-1|TRBJ2-3|NA
CASSKRPSDTQYF
TGTGCCAGCAGCAAGCGTCCCTCAGATACGCAGTATTTT
>TRBD1|TRBV2|TRBJ1-2|once
CAGKQQGAFGYTF
TGTGCCGGCAAACAACAGGGGGCTTTTGGCTACACTTTC
>NA|TRBV7-7|TRBJ2-4|NA
CASSSIDSLAKNIQYF
TGTGCTAGCAGCTCTATTGACAGTCTAGCCAAAAACATTCAGTACTTC
>TRBD2|TRBV7-3|TRBJ2-1|NA
CASSSKGSGGSNEQFF
TGTGCCAGCAGCTCCAAGGGGTCCGGCGGGAGCAATGAGCAGTTCTTC
>NA|TRBV5-1|TRBJ2-7|NA
CASSPHPGYEQYF
TGCGCCAGCAGCCCGCATCCCGGTTACGAGCAGTACTTC
>NA|TRBV3-1|TRBJ1-2|NA
CASSQDSDPANYGYTF
TGTGCCAGCAGCCAAGATAGTGACCCGGCTAACTATGGCTACACCTTC
>TRBD1|TRBV12-3/TRBV12-4|TRBJ2-7|NA
CASSSRTGDLYEQYF
TGTGCCAGCAGTTCGCGCACAGGGGATCTGTACGAGCAGTACTTC
>TRBD1|TRBV6-1|TRBJ2-1|NA
CASTADRGNYNEQFF
TGTGCCAGCACCGCGGACAGGGGAAACTACAATGAGCAGTTCTTC